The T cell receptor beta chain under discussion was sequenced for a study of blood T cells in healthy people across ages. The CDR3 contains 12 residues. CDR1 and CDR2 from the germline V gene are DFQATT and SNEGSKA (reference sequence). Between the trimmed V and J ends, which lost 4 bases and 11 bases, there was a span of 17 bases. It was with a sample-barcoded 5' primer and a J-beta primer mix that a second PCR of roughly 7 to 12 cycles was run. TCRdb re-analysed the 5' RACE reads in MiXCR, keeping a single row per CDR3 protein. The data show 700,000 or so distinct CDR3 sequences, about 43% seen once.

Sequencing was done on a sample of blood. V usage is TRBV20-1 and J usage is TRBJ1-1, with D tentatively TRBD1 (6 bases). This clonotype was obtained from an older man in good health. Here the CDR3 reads CSAKRNRVEAFF. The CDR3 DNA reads TGCAGTGCTAAAAGGAACAGGGTAGAGGCTTTCTTT.